This entry features one T cell receptor (beta chain) sequence. Its antigen is unidentified. Germline V gives CDR1 ENHRY, CDR2 SYGVKD. The CDR3 covers 15 residues. The sample belongs to a study of T cells expressing NK-cell markers. General study results and limits: Also leading the CD3+CD56-NKG2C+ fraction in a few donors were these clonotypes.

TCRdb reprocessed the 5' RACE reads, keeping one entry per CDR3 protein, no DNA. This sample's table has over 150,000 distinct CDR3 sequences. This TCR was sampled from a man aged 18 to 69 in good health. This chain joins TRBV10-3 and TRBJ1-3; TCRdb indicates TRBD1, and absent DNA this call remains unverified. Sequencing was performed on blood T cells: a sorted CD56 or NKG2C T cell subset, CD4+ or CD8+ T cells, or bulk PBMC T cells (not recorded which). The CDR3 protein is CAISDGLGAGNTIYF.